Listed below are T cell receptor beta chains from one sample, sequenced in a study of shared clonotypes between healthy human individuals. The repertoire was sequenced with immunoSEQ multiplex PCR; TCRdb's copy has only in-frame clones and lacks some. The data hold around 990,000 clones, with 77% observed a single time. Input material: memory CD4+ T cells from PBMCs. The receptors stem from a man between 18 and 35 years old in good health. Some clones in this sample may be carry-over from other donors' samples. Both conserved end residues are part of each CDR3. A D gene is named only where the DNA matches it firmly. Size is stated for part of the rows, as once, few or many counts, or as a class when the clone is expanded.

CDR3: CASSLVGRKTSDTQYF
DNA: TGCGCCAGCAGCTTGGTAGGGCGGAAAACCTCAGATACGCAGTATTTT
V: TRBV5-1
size: once
J: TRBJ2-3
D: -

CDR3: CASSLDPWTGEKLFF
DNA: TGTGCCAGCAGCTTGGATCCCTGGACAGGAGAAAAACTGTTTTTT
V: TRBV5-4
size: few
J: TRBJ1-4
D: TRBD1

CDR3: CASSPGPGGTEAFF
DNA: TGTGCCAGCTCACCTGGGCCAGGGGGCACTGAAGCTTTCTTT
V: TRBV18
size: -
J: TRBJ1-1
D: TRBD1

CDR3: CASSQVRKPYEQYF
DNA: TGTGCCAGCAGCCAAGTACGGAAACCCTACGAGCAGTACTTC
V: TRBV14
size: -
J: TRBJ2-7
D: -

CDR3: CASSLVFVPGSTDTQYF
DNA: TGTGCCAGCAGCTTAGTCTTTGTTCCAGGGAGCACAGATACGCAGTATTTT
V: TRBV7-9
size: -
J: TRBJ2-3
D: -

CDR3: CASSLVGADTQYF
DNA: TGTGCCAGCAGCTTAGTAGGGGCAGATACGCAGTATTTT
V: TRBV7-3
size: once
J: TRBJ2-3
D: -

CDR3: CAWTGHGGETQYF
DNA: TGTGCCTGGACGGGTCACGGGGGCGAGACCCAGTACTTC
V: TRBV30
size: -
J: TRBJ2-5
D: -

CDR3: CAIKVVAGGDGYTF
DNA: TGTGCCATCAAGGTGGTCGCGGGAGGAGATGGCTACACCTTC
V: TRBV10-3
size: -
J: TRBJ1-2
D: -

CDR3: CASSPRQATGSGEQYF
DNA: TGTGCCAGCTCACCACGTCAAGCGACGGGGAGTGGCGAGCAGTACTTC
V: TRBV18
size: once
J: TRBJ2-7
D: -

CDR3: CASHSAGATYNEQFF
DNA: TGTGCCAGCCATTCAGCGGGAGCTACCTACAATGAGCAGTTCTTC
V: TRBV14
size: -
J: TRBJ2-1
D: TRBD2

CDR3: CASSSTGNTEAFF
DNA: TGTGCCAGCAGTTCGACAGGGAACACTGAAGCTTTCTTT
V: TRBV28
size: many
J: TRBJ1-1
D: -

CDR3: CASRPGRVSNQPQHF
DNA: TGTGCCAGCAGGCCTGGACGGGTTAGCAATCAGCCCCAGCATTTT
V: TRBV6-5
size: few
J: TRBJ1-5
D: -

CDR3: CSLRVGEKLFF
DNA: TGCAGCCTCCGGGTAGGCGAAAAACTGTTTTTT
V: TRBV29-1
size: -
J: TRBJ1-4
D: -

CDR3: CASSLIRGIGANEKLFF
DNA: TGTGCCAGCTCCCTCATCCGCGGCATCGGGGCTAATGAAAAACTGTTTTTT
V: TRBV14
size: -
J: TRBJ1-4
D: -

CDR3: CASSLYGNNYGYTF
DNA: TGTGCCAGCAGCTTATACGGCAATAACTATGGCTACACCTTC
V: TRBV7-2
size: -
J: TRBJ1-2
D: -

CDR3: CSVARGTTRGSYNEQFF
DNA: TGCAGCGTTGCCAGGGGCACCACTAGGGGTTCCTACAATGAGCAGTTCTTC
V: TRBV29-1
size: many
J: TRBJ2-1
D: -

CDR3: CASSVSGSSYEQYF
DNA: TGTGCCAGCAGTGTAAGCGGGAGCTCCTACGAGCAGTACTTC
V: TRBV6-1
size: -
J: TRBJ2-7
D: TRBD2

CDR3: CASSYGTPAMNTEAFF
DNA: TGTGCCAGCAGCTACGGGACACCAGCCATGAACACTGAAGCTTTCTTT
V: TRBV7-9
size: few
J: TRBJ1-1
D: -

CDR3: CASSQSNSNQPQHF
DNA: TGTGCCAGCAGCCAATCGAATAGCAATCAGCCCCAGCATTTT
V: TRBV16
size: -
J: TRBJ1-5
D: -

CDR3: CASSRESGNTIYF
DNA: TGTGCCAGCAGTAGGGAGTCTGGAAACACCATATATTTT
V: TRBV25-1
size: -
J: TRBJ1-3
D: -

CDR3: CAWSWRGQAFF
DNA: TGTGCCTGGAGTTGGCGGGGCCAAGCTTTCTTT
V: TRBV30
size: -
J: TRBJ1-1
D: -

CDR3: CASSEGRREPDTQYF
DNA: TGTGCCAGCAGTGAAGGAAGGCGGGAGCCAGATACGCAGTATTTT
V: TRBV2
size: -
J: TRBJ2-3
D: TRBD2

CDR3: CASSSGGGWLTEAFF
DNA: TGCGCCAGCAGCTCGGGAGGGGGCTGGTTAACTGAAGCTTTCTTT
V: TRBV5-1
size: once
J: TRBJ1-1
D: TRBD1

CDR3: CASSIQGAPTEAFF
DNA: TGTGCCAGCAGCATACAGGGGGCGCCCACTGAAGCTTTCTTT
V: TRBV5-4
size: -
J: TRBJ1-1
D: TRBD1

CDR3: CSVSDRGRETQYF
DNA: TGCAGCGTCTCGGACAGGGGTCGTGAGACCCAGTACTTC
V: TRBV29-1
size: -
J: TRBJ2-5
D: TRBD1

CDR3: CASSLFTSVSTDTQYF
DNA: TGCGCCAGCAGCTTGTTCACTAGCGTGAGCACAGATACGCAGTATTTT
V: TRBV5-1
size: -
J: TRBJ2-3
D: TRBD2

CDR3: CASSPTGQVYEQYF
DNA: TGTGCCAGCTCACCAACTGGACAGGTTTACGAGCAGTACTTC
V: TRBV18
size: -
J: TRBJ2-7
D: TRBD1

CDR3: CASSIQVSYNEQFF
DNA: TGTGCCAGTAGTATTCAAGTTTCCTACAATGAGCAGTTCTTC
V: TRBV19
size: many
J: TRBJ2-1
D: -

CDR3: CSVFHTDNEKLFF
DNA: TGCAGCGTTTTCCACACGGATAATGAAAAACTGTTTTTT
V: TRBV29-1
size: -
J: TRBJ1-4
D: -

CDR3: CASSTAGTTVTDTQYF
DNA: TGCGCCAGCAGCACCGCCGGGACTACCGTCACAGATACGCAGTATTTT
V: TRBV5-1
size: -
J: TRBJ2-3
D: TRBD2

CDR3: CASSTQETQYF
DNA: TGTGCCAGCAGTACCCAAGAGACCCAGTACTTC
V: TRBV2
size: -
J: TRBJ2-5
D: -

CDR3: CAISEPAGFRPGTDTQYF
DNA: TGTGCCATCAGTGAGCCGGCGGGGTTTAGGCCCGGCACAGATACGCAGTATTTT
V: TRBV10-3
size: -
J: TRBJ2-3
D: -

CDR3: CASSHPAQDTGANVLTF
DNA: TGCGCCAGCAGCCACCCGGCGCAGGACACTGGGGCCAACGTCCTGACTTTC
V: TRBV4-1
size: -
J: TRBJ2-6
D: -

CDR3: CATGLGREPDTQYF
DNA: TGTGCCACCGGTTTAGGGAGGGAACCAGATACGCAGTATTTT
V: TRBV15
size: -
J: TRBJ2-3
D: TRBD2

CDR3: CASNPPREGPGGYTF
DNA: TGTGCCAGTAACCCTCCTAGGGAGGGCCCGGGTGGCTACACCTTC
V: TRBV19
size: -
J: TRBJ1-2
D: -

CDR3: CASSYLAGGGTDTQYF
DNA: TGTGCCAGCAGCTACTTAGCGGGAGGTGGAACAGATACGCAGTATTTT
V: TRBV7-8
size: -
J: TRBJ2-3
D: TRBD2

CDR3: CASSYGGGPETQYF
DNA: TGTGCCAGCAGTTACGGGGGAGGGCCGGAGACCCAGTACTTC
V: TRBV6-5
size: once
J: TRBJ2-5
D: TRBD2

CDR3: CASSPGQGSRYEQYF
DNA: TGTGCCAGCAGCCCGGGACAGGGAAGTCGCTACGAGCAGTACTTC
V: TRBV28
size: -
J: TRBJ2-7
D: TRBD1

CDR3: CASSLGGQGADTQYF
DNA: TGTGCCAGCAGCTTAGGTGGACAGGGGGCGGATACGCAGTATTTT
V: TRBV7-9
size: -
J: TRBJ2-3
D: TRBD1

CDR3: CASSTGDTSYEQYF
DNA: TGTGCCAGCAGTACAGGGGACACCTCCTACGAGCAGTACTTC
V: TRBV6-1
size: -
J: TRBJ2-7
D: TRBD1

CDR3: CASRKLAGGFTDTQYF
DNA: TGTGCCAGCAGAAAACTAGCGGGAGGGTTCACAGATACGCAGTATTTT
V: TRBV11-2
size: -
J: TRBJ2-3
D: TRBD2

CDR3: CASSSSSAMNTEAFF
DNA: TGTGCCAGCAGCAGTTCCTCCGCGATGAACACTGAAGCTTTCTTT
V: TRBV9
size: -
J: TRBJ1-1
D: -

CDR3: CASTLELAVYEQYF
DNA: TGTGCCAGCACCTTAGAACTAGCGGTTTACGAGCAGTACTTC
V: TRBV11-2
size: -
J: TRBJ2-7
D: TRBD2

CDR3: CASSLGEGVELFF
DNA: TGCGCCAGCAGCTTGGGTGAGGGTGTGGAACTGTTTTTT
V: TRBV5-1
size: -
J: TRBJ1-4
D: -

CDR3: CSVRQGGGETQYF
DNA: TGCAGCGTCCGACAGGGAGGTGGAGAGACCCAGTACTTC
V: TRBV29-1
size: few
J: TRBJ2-5
D: -

CDR3: CASSLGPDVSGNTIYF
DNA: TGTGCCAGCAGCTTAGGACCGGACGTCTCTGGAAACACCATATATTTT
V: TRBV7-7
size: -
J: TRBJ1-3
D: -

CDR3: CASSFKGGPWALNEQFF
DNA: TGTGCCAGCAGTTTTAAAGGAGGACCCTGGGCATTGAATGAGCAGTTCTTC
V: TRBV27
size: few
J: TRBJ2-1
D: -

CDR3: CATGGYSNQPQHF
DNA: TGTGCCACCGGGGGCTATAGCAATCAGCCCCAGCATTTT
V: TRBV27
size: -
J: TRBJ1-5
D: -

CDR3: CARSLVPSSGNTIYF
DNA: TGTGCCAGAAGCTTGGTGCCTAGCTCTGGAAACACCATATATTTT
V: TRBV5-3
size: -
J: TRBJ1-3
D: -

CDR3: CASSMTVWGKQYF
DNA: TGTGCCAGTAGTATGACAGTCTGGGGCAAGCAGTACTTC
V: TRBV19
size: many
J: TRBJ2-7
D: -

CDR3: CSVEPLRQGPCDEQYF
DNA: TGCAGCGTTGAACCCCTCCGCCAGGGACCTTGCGACGAGCAGTACTTC
V: TRBV29-1
size: -
J: TRBJ2-7
D: -